This T cell receptor (beta chain) was recorded in a study of T cell changes during pregnancy in multiple sclerosis. Profiling relied on immunoSEQ multiplex PCR, and the TCRdb table lists in-frame clones only, not all of them. The sample shows 8,500 to 13,000 clones, 80% to 90% of them seen only once. Specimen: CD8+ T cells from peripheral blood mononuclear cells, collected in the first trimester of pregnancy. This clonotype originated in a female donor in good health, enrolled as a control in a pregnancy study.

The CDR3 reads CASGQVSYEQYF. As DNA, the CDR3 is TGTGCCAGCGGACAGGTCTCCTACGAGCAGTACTTC. The chain employs TRBV11-2 and TRBJ2-7, with 7 bases matching TRBD1. From germline, CDR1 is SGHAT and CDR2 FQNNGV. V lost 8 bases and J lost 0; bases outside the gene matches: 1. The CDR3 contains 12 residues.